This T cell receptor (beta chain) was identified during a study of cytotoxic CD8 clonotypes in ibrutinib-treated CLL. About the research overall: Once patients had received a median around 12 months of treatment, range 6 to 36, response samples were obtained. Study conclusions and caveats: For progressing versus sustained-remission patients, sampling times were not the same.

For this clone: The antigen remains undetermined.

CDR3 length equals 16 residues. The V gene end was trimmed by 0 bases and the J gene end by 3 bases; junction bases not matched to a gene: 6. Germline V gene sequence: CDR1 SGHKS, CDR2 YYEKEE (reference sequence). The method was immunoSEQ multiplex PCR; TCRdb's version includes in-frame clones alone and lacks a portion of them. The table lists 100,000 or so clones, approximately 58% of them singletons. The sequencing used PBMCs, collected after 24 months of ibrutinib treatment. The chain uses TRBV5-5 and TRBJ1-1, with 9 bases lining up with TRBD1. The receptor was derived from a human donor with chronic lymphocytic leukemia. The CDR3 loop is CASSLAQGAQDTEAFF. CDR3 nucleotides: TGTGCCAGCAGCTTGGCACAGGGGGCCCAGGACACTGAAGCTTTCTTT.